This T cell receptor beta chain appears in the sequencing data of a study of beta chain features in type 1 diabetes. Study results and caveats: PCR might favor shorter templates, but any such skew would affect patients and controls equally. VDJ junctions from type 1 diabetes patients carried fewer insertions and larger deletions.

The whole isolated RNA underwent reverse transcription, so sequencing captured expressed TCRB transcripts. Sequencing was performed with immunoSEQ multiplex PCR; in TCRdb, only in-frame clones are kept and a portion is missing. The table includes hundreds of thousands of clones, roughly 15% detected once. J was trimmed by 7 bases and V by 6 bases; bases with no gene match: 5. CDR1 and CDR2 from the germline V gene are MNHNS and SASEGT. CDR3 length: 14 residues. One heparinised draw, averaging about 116 mL, was taken per donor. CD4+ cells of the naive, central memory, regulatory and stem cell-like memory types were sorted via CD45RO/CCR7/CD25/CD127/CD95/CD27. A note on this clone: Its matching antigen is unknown.

The clonotype was recovered from a woman between 18 and 30 years old in good health. The chain recombines TRBV6-1 with TRBJ1-5, with TRBD1 matching 11 bases. Input material: naive CD4+ T cells from blood. CDR3 nucleotide sequence: TGTGCCAGCAGGCCTGGGACAGGGGGACAGCCCCAGCATTTT. It is translated as CASRPGTGGQPQHF.